A single sample gave rise to the 18 T cell receptor beta chains below, sequenced in a study of cytomegalovirus exposure and HLA in healthy donors. Primers for the PCR totalled 60 Vbeta and 13 Jbeta. The table came from immunoSEQ multiplex PCR; TCRdb's copy has only in-frame clones and leaves some out. The sample lists 130,000 or so clones; around 77% were seen once. Sequenced material: PBMCs. The receptors were gathered from a man between 18 and 35 years old in good health and CMV-seropositive.

The gene calls are TRBV5-4 and TRBJ2-3; TRBD2 agrees at 7 bases. V lost 4 bases, J lost 0 bases, and 5 bases stayed unmatched. There are 15 residues in the CDR3. The germline V gene has CDR1 SGHNT and CDR2 YYREEE (reference sequence). CDR3 nucleotides: TGTGCCAGCAGCAAACCGGGACTAAGCACAGATACGCAGTATTTT. Its protein product is CASSKPGLSTDTQYF.

The rearrangement links TRBV7-2 to TRBJ1-6; tentatively, D is TRBD1 (5 bases). This CDR3 contains 16 residues. V shed 7 bases and J shed 4 bases, with 17 bases lying between them. Germline V lookup: CDR1 SGHTA, CDR2 FQGNSA. CDR3 DNA sequence: TGTGCCAGCAACAAAATCCCAGCAGGGTATAATTCACCCCTCCACTTT. It is translated as CASNKIPAGYNSPLHF.

This clone was observed a handful of times. The rearrangement joins TRBV5-5 to TRBJ1-1; possibly TRBD1 for D (6 bases). Looked up from germline, CDR1 is SGHKS and CDR2 is YYEKEE (reference sequence). Trimming took 3 bases from V and 2 from J, leaving 17 bases between them. This CDR3 is 16 amino acids long. The CDR3 loop is CASSSVRTGPNTEAFF. In DNA form, the CDR3 reads TGTGCCAGCAGCTCCGTACGTACAGGGCCAAACACTGAAGCTTTCTTT.

V usage is TRBV5-6 and J usage is TRBJ2-7, with D tentatively TRBD2 (5 bases). Trimming shortened V by 2 bases and J by 2 bases, and 11 bases separated the two germline ends. The CDR3 consists of 14 residues. Germline loops: CDR1 SGHDT, CDR2 YYEEEE. CDR3 in DNA: TGTGCCAGCAGCTTACGGGGTAGCACCTACGAGCAGTACTTC. It codes for CASSLRGSTYEQYF. Looking up the rest from reference TRBV5-6 and TRBJ2-7 gives the full variable domain: DAGVTQSPTHLIKTRGQQVTLRCSPKSGHDTVSWYQQALGQGPQFIFQYYEEEERQRGNFPDRFSGHQFPNYSSELNVNALLLGDSALYLCASSLRGSTYEQYFGPGTRLTVT.

The rearrangement links TRBV5-1 to TRBJ2-5; 10 nucleotides line up with TRBD1. Germline-derived CDR1 and CDR2 are SGHRS and YFSETQ. The CDR3 runs to 15 residues. The V segment lost 0 bases and the J segment 7 bases; nucleotides outside the gene matches: 6. The CDR3 sequence: CASSLDGDRGATQYF. In nucleotides, the CDR3 is TGCGCCAGCAGCTTGGATGGGGACAGGGGAGCGACCCAGTACTTC. Full variable domain (remainder filled in from reference TRBV5-1 and TRBJ2-5): KAGVTQTPRYLIKTRGQQVTLSCSPISGHRSVSWYQQTPGQGLQFLFEYFSETQRNKGNFPGRFSGRQFSNSRSEMNVSTLELGDSALYLCASSLDGDRGATQYFGPGTRLLVL.

The rearrangement links TRBV19 to TRBJ2-7, with D perhaps matching TRBD2 (5 bases). Trimming stripped 3 bases from V and 3 bases from J, with 12 bases between. The germline CDR1 and CDR2 sequences are LNHDA and SQIVND (reference sequence). The length of the CDR3 is 14 residues. CDR3 residues: CASSMRVGYYEQYF. The CDR3 DNA follows: TGTGCCAGTAGTATGAGGGTCGGCTACTACGAGCAGTACTTC. Together with reference TRBV19 and TRBJ2-7, the CDR3 gives the full variable domain: DGGITQSPKYLFRKEGQNVTLSCEQNLNHDAMYWYRQDPGQGLRLIYYSQIVNDFQKGDIAEGYSVSREKKESFPLTVTSAQKNPTAFYLCASSMRVGYYEQYFGPGTRLTVT.

The CDR3 DNA is TGTGCCAGCAGCGCCAGAGTACCGGGACTAGCGGGATTTATGCGAGGGACAGATACGCAGTATTTT. Translation: CASSARVPGLAGFMRGTDTQYF. V gene TRBV9 combines with J gene TRBJ2-3; 13 positions agree with TRBD2. V trimming: 3 bases; J trimming: 3 bases; junction bases outside the gene matches: 22. CDR3 length: 22 residues. The V gene's germline CDR1 is SGDLS and CDR2 YYNGEE.

The CDR3 is CASSRLVTEQYF. The CDR3 DNA follows: TGTGCCAGCAGCCGATTAGTTACCGAGCAGTACTTC. This chain joins TRBV11-2 and TRBJ2-7; D call uncertain. This CDR3 is built from 12 residues. Per germline, CDR1 SGHAT and CDR2 FQNNGV. Deletions cut 5 bases from V and 6 bases from J, with 11 bases between.

The rearrangement joins TRBV4-1 to TRBJ1-1; no firm D call. CDR1 MGHRA and CDR2 YSYEKL come from the germline V gene. Trimming left V 1 base short and J 3 bases short, with 15 bases between. The CDR3 contains 16 residues. CDR3 coding DNA: TGCGCCAGCAGCCAAGGGGCGACCAACGGGGACACTGAAGCTTTCTTT. It yields the protein CASSQGATNGDTEAFF.

The CDR3 reads CASSSGTGTNYNSPLHF. CDR3 bases: TGTGCCAGCAGCTCGGGTACTGGTACAAACTATAATTCACCCCTCCACTTT. The gene calls are TRBV5-6 and TRBJ1-6, with unresolved D. Per the germline V gene, CDR1 is SGHDT and CDR2 is YYEEEE. The CDR3 has 17 amino acids. V gave up 3 bases and J gave up 3 bases, with 16 bases separating them.

V and J are TRBV5-1 and TRBJ1-1; D may be TRBD1 (6 bases). This CDR3 is 15 amino acids long. Trimming removed 4 bases from V and 1 base from J, with 14 bases in between. Germline-derived CDR1 and CDR2 are SGHRS and YFSETQ. The CDR3 DNA is TGCGCCAGCAGCCTGGCAGGGGCGTCGAACACTGAAGCTTTCTTT. Translating gives CASSLAGASNTEAFF.

This chain joins TRBV4-1 and TRBJ1-5; no clear D gene. The CDR3 extends over 14 amino acids. V was trimmed by 1 base and J by 4 bases, leaving 8 bases between them. Germline lookup yields CDR1 MGHRA and CDR2 YSYEKL. CDR3 protein: CASSQGAANQPQHF. The CDR3 nucleotides read TGCGCCAGCAGCCAAGGGGCAGCTAATCAGCCCCAGCATTTT.

The rearrangement links TRBV27 to TRBJ2-2; perhaps TRBD2 as D (6 bases). V lost 4 bases and J 7 bases, leaving 25 bases between the germline ends. The CDR3 runs 18 residues. Germline lookup yields CDR1 MNHEY and CDR2 SMNVEV (reference sequence). CDR3 bases: TGTGCCAGCAGTTCAGACATGACTAGTGCGTTTGTGATCGGGGAGCTGTTTTTT. This encodes CASSSDMTSAFVIGELFF.

The chain has TRBV7-9 and TRBJ1-1, with TRBD1 matching over 7 bases. This CDR3 contains 15 residues. The germline V gene encodes CDR1 SEHNR and CDR2 FQNEAQ (reference sequence). The J segment lost 1 base and the V segment lost 0 bases, leaving 2 bases of the junction unmatched. CDR3 DNA: TGTGCCAGCAGCTTAGCGACAGGGTCGAACACTGAAGCTTTCTTT. Translated: CASSLATGSNTEAFF. The entire variable domain, with the rest obtained from reference TRBV7-9 and TRBJ1-1, is as follows: DTGVSQNPRHKITKRGQNVTFRCDPISEHNRLYWYRQTLGQGPEFLTYFQNEAQLEKSRLLSDRFSAERPKGSFSTLEIQRTEQGDSAMYLCASSLATGSNTEAFFGQGTRLTVV.

The chain couples TRBV28 to TRBJ2-5; D ambiguous. Germline CDR1 is MDHEN and CDR2 is SYDVKM. The CDR3 covers 12 residues. Deletions cut 3 bases from V and 11 bases from J, with 13 bases between. CDR3 coding DNA: TGTGCCAGCAGTTTGGAAAGGCTACAGCAGTACTTC. Translated: CASSLERLQQYF.

CDR3 nucleotides: TGTGCCAGCAGCTTGGGACAGGGATCGATATATTTT. As protein: CASSLGQGSIYF. The chain employs TRBV5-6 and TRBJ1-3; 7 bases fit TRBD1. Germline trimming cut 0 bases from V and 13 bases from J; bases unmatched to any gene: 4. CDR1 and CDR2 (germline): SGHDT, YYEEEE. CDR3 length: 12 amino acids.

About this clone: At the DNA level, this CDR3 is encoded by other sequences in the same sample as well. The chain joins TRBV5-4 to TRBJ2-3; TRBD2 aligns across 11 bases. This CDR3 comprises 16 residues. The V and J ends lost 3 bases and 1 base, in that order; junction bases with no gene match: 4. The V gene's germline CDR1 is SGHNT and CDR2 YYREEE (reference sequence). CDR3 coding DNA: TGTGCCAGCAGCTCACCGGGACTAGCGGGCACAGATACGCAGTATTTT. Its protein is CASSSPGLAGTDTQYF.

The CDR3: CASSSAGASYNEQFF. DNA of the CDR3: TGTGCCAGCTCTTCCGCGGGGGCTTCCTACAATGAGCAGTTCTTC. This chain joins TRBV6-5 and TRBJ2-1; weak D call: TRBD2 (7 bases). The V end lost 8 bases, the J end lost 1 base, and 15 bases lay between the germline ends. This CDR3 is 15 amino acids long. CDR1 is MNHEY and CDR2 is SVGAGI in the germline V gene.